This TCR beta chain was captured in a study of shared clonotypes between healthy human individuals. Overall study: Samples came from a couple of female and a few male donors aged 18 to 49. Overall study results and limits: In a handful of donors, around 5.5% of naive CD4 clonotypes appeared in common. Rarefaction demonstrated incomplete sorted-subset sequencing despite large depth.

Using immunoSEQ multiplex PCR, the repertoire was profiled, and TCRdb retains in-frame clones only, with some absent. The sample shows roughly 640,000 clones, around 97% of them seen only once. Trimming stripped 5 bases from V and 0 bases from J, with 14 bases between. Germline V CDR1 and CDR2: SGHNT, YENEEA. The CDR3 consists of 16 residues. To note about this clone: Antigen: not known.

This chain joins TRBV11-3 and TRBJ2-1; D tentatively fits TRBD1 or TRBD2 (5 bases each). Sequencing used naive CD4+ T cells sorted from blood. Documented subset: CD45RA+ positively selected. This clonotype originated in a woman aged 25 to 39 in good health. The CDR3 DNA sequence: TGTGCCAGCAGCCGCTCCGGGACCGACTCCTACAATGAGCAGTTCTTC. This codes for CASSRSGTDSYNEQFF. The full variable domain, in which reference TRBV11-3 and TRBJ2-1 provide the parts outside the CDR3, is EAGVVQSPRYKIIEKKQPVAFWCNPISGHNTLYWYLQNLGQGPELLIRYENEEAVDDSQLPKDRFSAERLKGVDSTLKIQPAELGDSAVYLCASSRSGTDSYNEQFFGPGTRLTVL.